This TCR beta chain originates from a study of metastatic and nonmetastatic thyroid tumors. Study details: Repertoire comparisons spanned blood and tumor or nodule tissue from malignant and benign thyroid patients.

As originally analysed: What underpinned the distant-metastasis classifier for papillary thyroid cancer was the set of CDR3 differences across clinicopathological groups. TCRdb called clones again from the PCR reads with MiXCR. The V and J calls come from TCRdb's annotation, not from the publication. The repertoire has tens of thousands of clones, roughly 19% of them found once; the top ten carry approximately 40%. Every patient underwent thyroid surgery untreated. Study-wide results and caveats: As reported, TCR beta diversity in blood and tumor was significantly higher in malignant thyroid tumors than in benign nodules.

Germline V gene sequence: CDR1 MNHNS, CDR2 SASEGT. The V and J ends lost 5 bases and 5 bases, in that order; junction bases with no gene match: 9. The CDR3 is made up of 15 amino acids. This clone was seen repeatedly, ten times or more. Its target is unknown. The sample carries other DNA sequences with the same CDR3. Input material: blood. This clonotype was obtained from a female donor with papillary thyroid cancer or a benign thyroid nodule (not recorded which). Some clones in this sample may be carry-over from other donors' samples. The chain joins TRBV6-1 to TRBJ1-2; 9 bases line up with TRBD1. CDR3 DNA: TGTGCCAGCAGTCCGGTCACAGGGGGCGGATATGGCTACACCTTC. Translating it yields CASSPVTGGGYGYTF.